This section outlines one T cell receptor beta chain sequence together with its context. Antigen: not known. TCR cDNA, made by 5'RACE template switching, carried an added universal primer site and UMIs. TCRdb processed the 5' RACE reads anew with MiXCR; each CDR3 protein has one entry. There are about 330,000 distinct CDR3 sequences in the sample; roughly 8% occur only once, and 17% lies in the top ten. The entry originates in a study of T cells after yellow fever vaccination. The CDR3 is made up of 15 amino acids. V was clipped by 4 bases and J by 7 bases; unmatched bases: 11. The V gene's germline CDR1 is SGHRS and CDR2 YFSETQ. Broader study findings: Post-booster repertoires again held most primary-vaccination clones (roughly 95% CD4, 75% to 90% CD8). Contaminants from the bulk population, in the form of abundant clonotypes, could be found in FACS-sorted repertoires. A minor fraction of clonotypes spanned both CD4 and CD8 compartments.

The material sequenced was PBMCs, taken about 49 days after the first yellow fever vaccination. J is TRBJ2-7 and V is TRBV5-1; 10 bases align to TRBD1. This sequence was found in a man between 18 and 35 years old who received the YFV17D yellow fever vaccine. The CDR3 here is CASSQPGQGSLEQYF. CDR3 sequence (DNA): TGCGCCAGCAGCCAACCGGGACAGGGGTCTTTGGAGCAGTACTTC.